Sequencing of this T cell receptor (beta chain) was carried out in a study of blood T cells in healthy people across ages. Study-wide points: Conclusively comparing naive with antigen-experienced cells was impossible with unsorted PBMCs. Observed TCR beta diversity per million T cells went down as age went up. This fall followed a roughly linear course with age.

Germline V gene data show CDR1 as MNHNY and CDR2 as SVGAGI (reference sequence). The CDR3 sequence is 14 residues long. Trimming shortened V by 2 bases and J by 10 bases, and 12 bases separated the two germline ends. Isolating PBMCs gave at least 6.5 million of these cells per sample. Total RNA extraction produced at least 5.5 micrograms (per sample) for the study. Sample-barcoded 5' priming and a J-beta primer mix drove a second PCR of roughly 6 to 12 cycles. TCRdb called the 5' RACE reads again in MiXCR, with one record for every CDR3 protein. The sample lists approximately 1,700,000 distinct CDR3 sequences; about two fifths were seen once. Note on this clonotype: As yet, its antigen is unknown.

The receptor was derived from a human donor in good health. The source material was blood. The rearrangement uses TRBV6-6 and TRBJ1-6; a weak D match, TRBD1 (5 bases). CDR3 coding DNA: TGTGCCAGCAGTTACGAACAGGTTAGATCACCCCTCCACTTT. As protein: CASSYEQVRSPLHF.